The rows below give T cell receptor beta chains drawn from one sample of a study of T cells after yellow fever vaccination. TCRdb recomputed calls from the 5' RACE reads with MiXCR, one row per CDR3 protein. This table has 510,000 or so distinct CDR3 sequences, roughly 21% appearing once. Sequencing used PBMCs, obtained 15 days after the yellow fever booster vaccination. The receptors were gathered from a man aged 30-40 years who received the YFV17D yellow fever vaccine. Both conserved end residues are part of each CDR3. A D gene is named only where the DNA matches it firmly. Clone size appears in some rows only: once, few, many, or a class for an expanded clone.

d_call clone_size j_call v_call cdr3_length cdr3_nt cdr3_aa
TRBD2 NA TRBJ2-4 TRBV20-1 13 TGCAGTGCTAGAGAGGGCGGGAGTTACATTCAGTACTTC CSAREGGSYIQYF
TRBD1 few TRBJ2-7 TRBV18 15 TGTGCCAGCTCCTCCGGGACAGGGGCCTTCTACGAGCAGTACTTC CASSSGTGAFYEQYF
NA few TRBJ2-3 TRBV27 14 TGTGCCAGCAGTTTTTATCCCGAGGTGGATACGCAGTATTTT CASSFYPEVDTQYF
NA NA TRBJ2-7 TRBV20-1 11 TGCAGTGCCCTTGCTACTTACGAGCAGTACTTC CSALATYEQYF
TRBD2 NA TRBJ2-1 TRBV20-1 14 TGCAGTGCCCTTAGCGGGAGGGCGGAGAATGAGCAGTTCTTC CSALSGRAENEQFF
TRBD2 NA TRBJ2-5 TRBV5-1 13 TGCGCCAGCAGCCGGACTAGCGGAGGGACCCAGTACTTC CASSRTSGGTQYF
NA NA TRBJ2-6 TRBV20-1 14 TGCAGTGCTACAACAGACTCTGGGGCCAACGTCCTGACTTTC CSATTDSGANVLTF
NA few TRBJ2-7 TRBV27 15 TGTGCCAGCAGTTTGGCCCCCGCGAATACCTACGAGCAGTACTTC CASSLAPANTYEQYF
TRBD1 NA TRBJ2-1 TRBV24-1 15 TGTGCCACCAGTGACCCGGGACAGGATTACAATGAGCAGTTCTTC CATSDPGQDYNEQFF
NA few TRBJ2-7 TRBV20-1 12 TGCAGTGGGACGGGTAAACAGTACGAGCAGTACTTC CSGTGKQYEQYF
NA NA TRBJ2-3 TRBV28 12 TGTGCCAGCAGCCGCATAGGGGATACGCAGTATTTT CASSRIGDTQYF
NA NA TRBJ2-5 TRBV29-1 14 TGCAGCGTTGAAGATGCAGCGGGCCAAGAGACCCAGTACTTC CSVEDAAGQETQYF
TRBD1 many TRBJ2-4 TRBV29-1 12 TGCAGCGTTCAGGGGGCAATTGACATTCAGTACTTC CSVQGAIDIQYF
NA NA TRBJ2-1 TRBV7-4 15 TGTGCCAGCAGCTTAGGGACGTGCTCCTACAATGAGCAGTTCTTC CASSLGTCSYNEQFF
NA few TRBJ2-2 TRBV29-1 15 TGCAGCGTGCCCCTGTTGGAAGGCCCGAACGGGGAGCTGTTTTTT CSVPLLEGPNGELFF
NA many TRBJ2-7 TRBV19 15 TGTGCCAGTAGTATCGCGGACCAGGCCTACTACGAGCAGTACTTC CASSIADQAYYEQYF
NA NA TRBJ1-3 TRBV2 13 TGTGCCAGCGCTAGGGGGGGAGGAAACACCATATATTTT CASARGGGNTIYF
TRBD2 few TRBJ2-1 TRBV20-1 16 TGCAGTGCTATGGGTGGAGCGGGACTAGCGGGAGGTGAGCAGTTCTTC CSAMGGAGLAGGEQFF
NA few TRBJ2-6 TRBV6-1 16 TGTGCCAGCAGAGCCGCCGGGGGCTCTGGGGCCAACGTCCTGACTTTC CASRAAGGSGANVLTF
NA NA TRBJ2-3 TRBV7-3 15 TGTGCCAGCAGCCCGAACTGGGGTGGCACAGATACGCAGTATTTT CASSPNWGGTDTQYF
NA NA TRBJ2-5 TRBV2 13 TGTGCCAGCAGACCACCCGCTCAAGAGACCCAGTACTTC CASRPPAQETQYF
TRBD2 NA TRBJ2-7 TRBV7-2 15 TGTGCCAGCAGACTCGGACTAGCGGGAGCCTACGAGCAGTACTTC CASRLGLAGAYEQYF
TRBD1 few TRBJ2-2 TRBV11-2 15 TGTGCCAGCAGCGAACAGGGGGCGGGCACCGGGGAGCTGTTTTTT CASSEQGAGTGELFF
NA NA TRBJ2-3 TRBV7-8 11 TGTGCCAGCGGGGGAGAAGATACGCAGTATTTT CASGGEDTQYF
NA few TRBJ2-3 TRBV3-1 14 TGTGCCAGCAGCCCCCTCCCGGGGAGGGATACGCAGTATTTT CASSPLPGRDTQYF
NA few TRBJ2-1 TRBV5-1 12 TGCGCCAGCAGGCTGGCGACGAATGAGCAGTTCTTC CASRLATNEQFF
NA few TRBJ1-5 TRBV7-2 14 TGTGCCAGCAGCGAAGACACTCACTATCAGCCCCAGCATTTT CASSEDTHYQPQHF
NA NA TRBJ2-7 TRBV5-1 19 TGCGCCAGCAGCTTGCGCCATGGGAGGCTAGCTCAATATACCTACGAGCAGTACTTC CASSLRHGRLAQYTYEQYF
TRBD2 NA TRBJ2-1 TRBV7-3 17 TGTGCCAGCAGCTTAACGGGCGGGAGGGGAATTAAGAATGAGCAGTTCTTC CASSLTGGRGIKNEQFF
NA few TRBJ2-7 TRBV29-1 13 TGCAGCGTTGGGACCCGCTGGAGCTACGAGCAGTACTTC CSVGTRWSYEQYF
TRBD2 few TRBJ2-5 TRBV5-4 17 TGTGCCAGCAGCTTGGCCGGGACTAGCGGGCCACAAGAGACCCAGTACTTC CASSLAGTSGPQETQYF
NA NA TRBJ1-2 TRBV10-3 13 TGTGCCATCAGTGAGGAACAGGGCTATGGCTACACCTTC CAISEEQGYGYTF
TRBD2 NA TRBJ2-3 TRBV20-1 16 TGCAGTGCTAGAAACCGACTAGCGGGGAGCTTTGATACGCAGTATTTT CSARNRLAGSFDTQYF
TRBD2 NA TRBJ2-1 TRBV7-3 16 TGTGCCAGCAGCTTAAATAGCGGGAGTAAGCACAATGAGCAGTTCTTC CASSLNSGSKHNEQFF
TRBD2 NA TRBJ2-1 TRBV12-3/TRBV12-4 14 TGTGCCAGCATCTGGCGGGAGGGCCGCGATGAGCAGTTCTTC CASIWREGRDEQFF
NA few TRBJ2-3 TRBV20-1 13 TGCAGTAAAGTACAGAGTAACACAGATACGCAGTATTTT CSKVQSNTDTQYF
TRBD2 NA TRBJ2-3 TRBV6-2/TRBV6-3 17 TGTGCCAGCAGTCGCCGACCCGGGACTAGCGGGAGAGATACGCAGTATTTT CASSRRPGTSGRDTQYF
TRBD1 few TRBJ2-3 TRBV5-1 14 TGCGCCAGCAGCCGGGATCAGGGGGCAGATACGCAGTATTTT CASSRDQGADTQYF
NA NA TRBJ2-3 TRBV14 13 TGTGCCAGCAGCCCTCATGTGGGAGATACGCAGTATTTT CASSPHVGDTQYF
TRBD2 few TRBJ2-7 TRBV5-5 15 TGTGCCAGCAGCCCCGGGGGGAGAACCTATTACGAGCAGTACTTC CASSPGGRTYYEQYF
NA NA TRBJ2-2 TRBV4-3 18 TGCGCCAGCAGCCATCCCCTGGGGGACCCAGCAAACACCGGGGAGCTGTTTTTT CASSHPLGDPANTGELFF
NA NA TRBJ1-3 TRBV9 14 TGTGCCAGCAGCGTCGGGTTGTCTGGAAACACCATATATTTT CASSVGLSGNTIYF
NA few TRBJ2-7 TRBV29-1 12 TGCAGCGTTGAAGTATCCGGATACGAGCAGTACTTC CSVEVSGYEQYF